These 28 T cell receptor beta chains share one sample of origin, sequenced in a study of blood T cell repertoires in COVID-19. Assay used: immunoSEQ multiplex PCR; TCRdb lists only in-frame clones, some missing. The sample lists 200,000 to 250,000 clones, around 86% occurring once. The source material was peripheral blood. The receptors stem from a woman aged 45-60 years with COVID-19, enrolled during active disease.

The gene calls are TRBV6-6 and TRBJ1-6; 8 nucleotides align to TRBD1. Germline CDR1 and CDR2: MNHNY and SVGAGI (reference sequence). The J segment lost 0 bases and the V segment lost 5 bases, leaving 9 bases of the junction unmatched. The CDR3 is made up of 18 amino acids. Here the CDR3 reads CASSGSGGLSSYNSPLHF. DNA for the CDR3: TGTGCCAGCAGTGGATCAGGGGGCCTCAGCTCCTATAATTCACCCCTCCACTTT.

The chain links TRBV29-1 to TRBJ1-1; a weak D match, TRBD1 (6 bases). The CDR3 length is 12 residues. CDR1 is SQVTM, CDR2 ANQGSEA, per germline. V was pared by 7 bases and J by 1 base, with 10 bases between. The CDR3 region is CSGGQKNTEAFF. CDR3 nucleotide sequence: TGCAGCGGCGGACAGAAGAACACTGAAGCTTTCTTT.

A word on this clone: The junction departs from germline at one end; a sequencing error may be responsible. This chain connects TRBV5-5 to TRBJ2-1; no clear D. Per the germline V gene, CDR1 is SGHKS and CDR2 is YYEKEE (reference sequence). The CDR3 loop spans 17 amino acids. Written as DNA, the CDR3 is TGTGCCAGCAGCTTGGGTATCTCACGGGTCTCCCACAATGAGCAGTTCTTC. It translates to CASSLGISRVSHNEQFF. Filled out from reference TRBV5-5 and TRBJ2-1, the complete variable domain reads DAGVTQSPTHLIKTRGQQVTLRCSPISGHKSVSWYQQVLGQGPQFIFQYYEKEERGRGNFPDRFSARQFPNYSSELNVNALLLGDSALYLCASSLGISRVSHNEQFFGPGTRLTVL.

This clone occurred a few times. In DNA form, the CDR3 reads TGTGCCAGCAGTGAAGCTGAGGATGAGCAGTTCTTC. This gives the protein CASSEAEDEQFF. The rearrangement joins TRBV2 to TRBJ2-1; D ambiguous. The germline V and J ends were trimmed by 0 bases and 8 bases, with 5 bases remaining between them. Per the germline V gene, CDR1 is SNHLY and CDR2 is FYNNEI. CDR3 length: 12 amino acids.

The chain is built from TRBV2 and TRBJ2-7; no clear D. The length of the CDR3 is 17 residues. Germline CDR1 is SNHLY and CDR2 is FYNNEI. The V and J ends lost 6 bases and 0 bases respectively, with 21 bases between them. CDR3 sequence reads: CASSAHLTDLSSYEQYV. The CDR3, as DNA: TGTGCCAGCAGCGCCCACCTAACAGATCTCAGCTCCTACGAGCAGTACGTC.

CDR3 residues: CASSPREPSSSAVAGGSDEQFF. CDR3 nucleotide sequence: TGTGCCAGCAGTCCCCGAGAGCCGTCTTCGTCTGCGGTAGCGGGGGGCTCCGATGAGCAGTTCTTC. The rearrangement links TRBV6-6 to TRBJ2-1, with 10 nucleotides matching TRBD2. Germline V gives CDR1 MNHNY, CDR2 SVGAGI (reference sequence). The CDR3 runs to 22 residues. V shed 5 bases and J 8 bases; nucleotides not matched to a gene: 30.

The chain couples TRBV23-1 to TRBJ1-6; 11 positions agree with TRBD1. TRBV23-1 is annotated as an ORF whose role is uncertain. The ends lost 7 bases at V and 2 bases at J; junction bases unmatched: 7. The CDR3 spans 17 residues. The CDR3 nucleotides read TGCGCCAGCAATGGGACAGGGGGGACGACCTATAATTCACCCCTCCACTTT. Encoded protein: CASNGTGGTTYNSPLHF.

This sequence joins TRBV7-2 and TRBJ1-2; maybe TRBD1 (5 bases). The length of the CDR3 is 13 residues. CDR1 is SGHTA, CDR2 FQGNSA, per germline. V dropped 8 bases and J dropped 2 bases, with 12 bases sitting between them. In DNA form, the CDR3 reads TGTGCCAGCGTTCAGGGATCAAACTATGGCTACACCTTC. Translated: CASVQGSNYGYTF.

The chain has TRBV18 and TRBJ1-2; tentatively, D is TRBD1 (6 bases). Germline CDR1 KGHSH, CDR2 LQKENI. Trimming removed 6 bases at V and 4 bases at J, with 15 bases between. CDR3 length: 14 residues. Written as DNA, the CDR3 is TGTGCCAGCTCGCGCGAAGGGGGGGCCTATGGCTACACCTTC. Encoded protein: CASSREGGAYGYTF.

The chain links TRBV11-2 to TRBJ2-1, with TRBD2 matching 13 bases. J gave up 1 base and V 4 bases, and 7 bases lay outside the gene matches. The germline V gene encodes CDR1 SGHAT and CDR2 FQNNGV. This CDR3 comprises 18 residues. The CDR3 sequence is CASSSWTSGGSSYNEQFF. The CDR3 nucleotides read TGTGCCAGCAGCTCCTGGACTAGCGGGGGTTCGTCCTACAATGAGCAGTTCTTC.

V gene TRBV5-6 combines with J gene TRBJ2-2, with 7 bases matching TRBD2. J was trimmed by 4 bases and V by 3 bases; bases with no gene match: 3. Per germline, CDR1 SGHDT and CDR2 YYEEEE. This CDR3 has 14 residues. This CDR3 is CASSWGGVTGELFF. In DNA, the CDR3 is TGTGCCAGCAGCTGGGGAGGGGTCACCGGGGAGCTGTTTTTT.

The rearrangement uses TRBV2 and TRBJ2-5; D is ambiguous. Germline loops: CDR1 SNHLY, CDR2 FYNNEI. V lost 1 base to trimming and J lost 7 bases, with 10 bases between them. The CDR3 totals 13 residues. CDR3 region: CASSEGTGRTQYF. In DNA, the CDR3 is TGTGCCAGCAGTGAAGGAACCGGTAGGACCCAGTACTTC. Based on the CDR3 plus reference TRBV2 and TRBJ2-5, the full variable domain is EPEVTQTPSHQVTQMGQEVILRCVPISNHLYFYWYRQILGQKVEFLVSFYNNEISEKSEIFDDQFSVERPDGSNFTLKIRSTKLEDSAMYFCASSEGTGRTQYFGPGTRLLVL.

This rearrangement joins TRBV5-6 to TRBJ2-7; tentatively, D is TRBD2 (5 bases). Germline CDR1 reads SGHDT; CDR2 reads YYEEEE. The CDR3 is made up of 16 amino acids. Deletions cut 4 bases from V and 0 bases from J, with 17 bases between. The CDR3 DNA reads TGTGCCAGCAGCCCTAATTCCGGGATTAGCTCCTACGAGCAGTACTTC. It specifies CASSPNSGISSYEQYF.

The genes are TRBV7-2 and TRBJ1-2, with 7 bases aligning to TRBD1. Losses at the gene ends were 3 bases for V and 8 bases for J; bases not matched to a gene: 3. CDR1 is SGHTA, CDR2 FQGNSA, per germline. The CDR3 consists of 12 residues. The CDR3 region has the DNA TGTGCCAGCAGCTTTACGACAGGGGGCTACACCTTC. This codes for CASSFTTGGYTF.

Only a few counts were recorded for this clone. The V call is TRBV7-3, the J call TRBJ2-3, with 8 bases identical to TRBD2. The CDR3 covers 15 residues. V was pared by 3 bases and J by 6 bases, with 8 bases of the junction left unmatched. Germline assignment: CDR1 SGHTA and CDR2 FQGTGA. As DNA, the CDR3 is TGTGCCAGCAGCTTCAATAACGGGGGGGCGGATACGCAGTATTTT. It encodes CASSFNNGGADTQYF.

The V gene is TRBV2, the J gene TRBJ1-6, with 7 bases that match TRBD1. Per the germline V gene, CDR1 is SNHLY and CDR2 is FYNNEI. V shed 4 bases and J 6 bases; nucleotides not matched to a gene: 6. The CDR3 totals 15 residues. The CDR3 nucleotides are TGTGCCAGCAGTGGTAGACAGGGTTCTAATTCACCCCTCCACTTT. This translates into CASSGRQGSNSPLHF.

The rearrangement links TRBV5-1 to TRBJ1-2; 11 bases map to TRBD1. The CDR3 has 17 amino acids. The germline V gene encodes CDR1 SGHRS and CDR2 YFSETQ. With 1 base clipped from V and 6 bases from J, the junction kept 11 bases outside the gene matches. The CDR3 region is CASSLTLGTGGMDGYTF. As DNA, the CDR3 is TGCGCCAGCAGCTTGACCCTCGGGACAGGGGGAATGGATGGCTACACCTTC.

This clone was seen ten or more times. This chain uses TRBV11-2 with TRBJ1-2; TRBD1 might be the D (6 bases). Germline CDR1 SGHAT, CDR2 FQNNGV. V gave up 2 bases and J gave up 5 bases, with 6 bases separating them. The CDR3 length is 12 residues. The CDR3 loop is CASSLTGYGYTF. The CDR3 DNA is TGTGCCAGCAGCTTAACAGGGTATGGCTACACCTTC.

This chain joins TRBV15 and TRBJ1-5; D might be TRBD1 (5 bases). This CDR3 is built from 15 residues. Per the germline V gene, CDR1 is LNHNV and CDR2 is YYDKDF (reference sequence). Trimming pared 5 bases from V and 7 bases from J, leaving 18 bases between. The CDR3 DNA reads TGTGCCACCAGCCCGGGGGGGGTCGGGGAGCAGCCCCAGCATTTT. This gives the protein CATSPGGVGEQPQHF.

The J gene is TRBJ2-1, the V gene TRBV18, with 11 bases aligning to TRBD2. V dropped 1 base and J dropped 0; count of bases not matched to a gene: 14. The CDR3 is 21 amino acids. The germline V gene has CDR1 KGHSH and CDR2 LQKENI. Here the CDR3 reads CASSPRGLAGGRPSSYNEQFF. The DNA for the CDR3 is TGTGCCAGCTCACCACGAGGGCTAGCGGGGGGTCGGCCGAGCTCCTACAATGAGCAGTTCTTC.

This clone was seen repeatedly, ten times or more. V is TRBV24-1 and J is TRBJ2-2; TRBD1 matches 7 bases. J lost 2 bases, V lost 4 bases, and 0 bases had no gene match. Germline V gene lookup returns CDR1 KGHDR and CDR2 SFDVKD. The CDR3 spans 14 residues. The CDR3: CATSEGGNTGELFF. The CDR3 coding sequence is TGTGCCACCAGTGAAGGGGGCAACACCGGGGAGCTGTTTTTT.

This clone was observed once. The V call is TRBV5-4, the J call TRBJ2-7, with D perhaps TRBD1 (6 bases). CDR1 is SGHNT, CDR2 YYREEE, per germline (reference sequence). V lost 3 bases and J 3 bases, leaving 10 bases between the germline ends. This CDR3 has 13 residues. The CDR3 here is CASSSEQGYEQYF. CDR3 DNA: TGTGCCAGCAGCTCGGAACAGGGCTACGAGCAGTACTTC.

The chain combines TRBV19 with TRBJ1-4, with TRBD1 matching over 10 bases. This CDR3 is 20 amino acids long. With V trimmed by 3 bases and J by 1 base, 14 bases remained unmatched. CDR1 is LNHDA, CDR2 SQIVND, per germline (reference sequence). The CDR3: CASSIRFGDRGPRTNEKLFF. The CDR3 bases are TGTGCCAGTAGTATCAGATTTGGGGACAGGGGCCCCCGAACTAATGAAAAACTGTTTTTT.

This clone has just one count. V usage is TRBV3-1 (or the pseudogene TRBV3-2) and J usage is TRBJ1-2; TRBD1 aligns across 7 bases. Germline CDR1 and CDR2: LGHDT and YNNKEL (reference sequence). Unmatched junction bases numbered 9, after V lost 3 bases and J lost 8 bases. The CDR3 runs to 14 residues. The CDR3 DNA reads TGTGCCAGCAGCCATGAAGGGGGCGCGGGAGGCTACACCTTC. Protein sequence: CASSHEGGAGGYTF.

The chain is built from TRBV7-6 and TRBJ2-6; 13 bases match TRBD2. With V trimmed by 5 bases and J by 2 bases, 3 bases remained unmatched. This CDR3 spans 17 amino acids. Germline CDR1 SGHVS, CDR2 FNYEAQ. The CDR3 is CASSHGLAGAGANVLTF. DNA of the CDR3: TGTGCCAGCAGCCATGGACTAGCGGGGGCTGGGGCCAACGTCCTGACTTTC.

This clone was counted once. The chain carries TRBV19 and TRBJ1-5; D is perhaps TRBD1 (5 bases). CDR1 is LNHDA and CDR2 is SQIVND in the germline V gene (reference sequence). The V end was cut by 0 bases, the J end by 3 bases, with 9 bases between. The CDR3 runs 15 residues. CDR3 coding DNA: TGTGCCAGTAGTATAGAGGGGGGGGACAATCAGCCCCAGCATTTT. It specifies CASSIEGGDNQPQHF.

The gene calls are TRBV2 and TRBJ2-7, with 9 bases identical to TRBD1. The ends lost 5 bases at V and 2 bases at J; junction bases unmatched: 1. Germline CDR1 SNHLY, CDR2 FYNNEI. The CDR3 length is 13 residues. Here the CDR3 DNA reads TGTGCCAGCAGTCGGGACAGGGCCTACGAGCAGTACGTC. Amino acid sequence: CASSRDRAYEQYV.

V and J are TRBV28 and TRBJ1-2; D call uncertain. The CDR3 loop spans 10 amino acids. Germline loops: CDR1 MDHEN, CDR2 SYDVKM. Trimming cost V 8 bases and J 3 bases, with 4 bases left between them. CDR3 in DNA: TGTGCCAGCGCGGACTATGGCTACACCTTC. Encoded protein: CASADYGYTF.